This entry features one T cell receptor beta chain sequence. This CDR3 region has 14 residues. The V end was cut by 1 base, the J end by 2 bases, with 8 bases between. The V gene's germline CDR1 is LNHDA and CDR2 SQIVND (reference sequence). The assay was immunoSEQ multiplex PCR, and TCRdb's table has in-frame clones only and misses some. Of roughly 230,000 clones in the sample, 83% were seen once. The data stem from a study of blood T cell repertoires in COVID-19. Study-wide context: COVID-19 samples collected from the United States, Italy and Spain covered acute and convalescent phases.

The sequence came from a woman aged 50 to 60 with acute or convalescent COVID-19. The sequencing sample was made of peripheral blood. V gene TRBV19 combines with J gene TRBJ1-2; D unresolved. The CDR3 nucleotides read TGTGCCAGTAGTATAGGTAACTCGAACTATGGCTACACCTTC. The encoded protein is CASSIGNSNYGYTF.